Below are 30 T cell receptor beta chains sequenced from a single sample in a study of cytomegalovirus exposure and HLA in healthy donors. The PCR contained 60 Vbeta and 13 Jbeta primers. The method was immunoSEQ multiplex PCR; TCRdb's version includes in-frame clones alone and lacks a portion of them. The sample yields approximately 110,000 clones, about 73% seen once. Sequenced sample: PBMCs. The source of these receptors is a woman aged 40-49 years in good health and CMV-seronegative.

This clone was seen more than once but under ten times. The V and J genes are TRBV18 and TRBJ1-4, with 8 bases that match TRBD1. Looked up from germline, CDR1 is KGHSH and CDR2 is LQKENI. J was trimmed by 13 bases and V by 5 bases; bases with no gene match: 12. The CDR3 is 14 residues long. The DNA of the CDR3 is TGTGCCAGCTCAGGGGACCAAGCGACAGGGGTACTGTTTTTT. As protein: CASSGDQATGVLFF.

The chain joins TRBV13 to TRBJ2-6, with D hard to call. V was cut by 4 bases and J by 0 bases, with 4 bases left in between. CDR1 and CDR2 from the germline V gene are PRHDT and FYEKMQ (reference sequence). The CDR3 is 14 amino acids. This CDR3 reads CASSSHSGANVLTF. In DNA, the CDR3 is TGTGCCAGCAGCTCCCACTCTGGGGCCAACGTCCTGACTTTC.

The CDR3 loop is CASMRGSDTGELFF. The DNA of the CDR3 is TGTGCCAGTATGAGGGGGTCAGACACCGGGGAGCTGTTTTTT. V is TRBV19 and J is TRBJ2-2, with D possibly TRBD1 on 6 matching bases. The CDR3 has 14 residues. Germline V lookup: CDR1 LNHDA, CDR2 SQIVND (reference sequence). The ends were cut back, 7 bases at V and 3 bases at J, with 12 bases in the middle.

The rearrangement joins TRBV9 to TRBJ1-1, with 8 positions matching TRBD1. CDR1 is SGDLS and CDR2 is YYNGEE in the germline V gene. With 7 bases clipped from V and 3 bases from J, the junction kept 5 bases outside the gene matches. The CDR3 runs to 13 residues. This chain's CDR3 is CASSRGPDTEAFF. CDR3 in DNA: TGTGCCAGCTCCAGGGGGCCAGACACTGAAGCTTTCTTT. The variable domain in full, with the rest retrieved from reference TRBV9 and TRBJ1-1, is DSGVTQTPKHLITATGQRVTLRCSPRSGDLSVYWYQQSLDQGLQFLIQYYNGEERAKGNILERFSAQQFPDLHSELNLSSLELGDSALYFCASSRGPDTEAFFGQGTRLTVV.

The V gene is TRBV2, the J gene TRBJ2-2, with 11 bases matching TRBD1. This CDR3 region has 16 residues. After removal of 4 bases from V and 4 bases from J, the junction contained 5 bases not matched to a gene. The germline V gene encodes CDR1 SNHLY and CDR2 FYNNEI. As DNA, the CDR3 is TGTGCCAGCAGTGGGACAGGGGGCTTGGTCACCGGGGAGCTGTTTTTT. It encodes CASSGTGGLVTGELFF.

This clone was detected only a few times. This chain joins TRBV5-6 and TRBJ2-7; a possible D gene is TRBD2 (5 bases). Trimming left V 2 bases short and J 2 bases short, with 11 bases between. Germline V CDR1 and CDR2: SGHDT, YYEEEE. This CDR3 spans 14 amino acids. The CDR3 spells CASSFSASPYEQYF. The CDR3 DNA sequence: TGTGCCAGCAGCTTTAGCGCCTCCCCCTACGAGCAGTACTTC.

This rearrangement joins TRBV6-5 to TRBJ1-3, with 7 nucleotides matching TRBD1. Looked up from germline, CDR1 is MNHEY and CDR2 is SVGAGI. CDR3 length: 13 amino acids. V trimming: 8 bases; J trimming: 2 bases; junction bases outside the gene matches: 3. The CDR3 DNA reads TGTGCCAGCTCAGGGGGGCCTGGAAACACCATATATTTT. Translated: CASSGGPGNTIYF.

This clone was counted only a few times. V usage is TRBV9 and J usage is TRBJ2-1; TRBD1 matches at 7 bases. Germline loops: CDR1 SGDLS, CDR2 YYNGEE. The CDR3 sequence is 15 residues long. V trimming: 4 bases; J trimming: 8 bases; junction bases outside the gene matches: 12. CDR3 sequence (DNA): TGTGCCAGCAGCCTAAGACAGGGTCGAGGGGATGAGCAGTTCTTC. Translated, it gives CASSLRQGRGDEQFF. Using reference TRBV9 and TRBJ2-1 for the parts outside the CDR3, the full variable domain is DSGVTQTPKHLITATGQRVTLRCSPRSGDLSVYWYQQSLDQGLQFLIQYYNGEERAKGNILERFSAQQFPDLHSELNLSSLELGDSALYFCASSLRQGRGDEQFFGPGTRLTVL.

The rearrangement joins TRBV10-3 to TRBJ1-1, with D unclear. The V and J ends lost 5 bases and 9 bases respectively, with 25 bases between them. Germline V lookup: CDR1 ENHRY, CDR2 SYGVKD. The CDR3 has 16 residues. DNA for the CDR3: TGTGCCATCAGTTCCCCACGATCTCGCGGCGATCGCCAAGCTTTCTTT. This sequence encodes CAISSPRSRGDRQAFF.

CDR3 in amino acids: CASSSTAVNSGNTIYF. As DNA, the CDR3 is TGTGCCAGCAGTTCGACAGCCGTAAACTCTGGAAACACCATATATTTT. V usage is TRBV6-6 and J usage is TRBJ1-3, with TRBD1 as a possible D gene (5 bases). The CDR3 has 16 amino acids. V was trimmed by 4 bases and J by 0 bases, leaving 13 bases between them. Germline CDR1 and CDR2: MNHNY and SVGAGI (reference sequence).

The chain is built from TRBV9 and TRBJ2-3, with unresolved D. This CDR3 is built from 14 residues. Trimming pared 4 bases from V and 6 bases from J, leaving 15 bases between. Germline lookup yields CDR1 SGDLS and CDR2 YYNGEE. The CDR3 DNA is TGTGCCAGCAGCCAAAATAGTGCCGGGGATACGCAGTATTTT. Protein sequence: CASSQNSAGDTQYF.

The genes are TRBV5-8 and TRBJ1-5, with unresolved D. V lost 4 bases, J lost 6 bases, and 11 bases lay in between. The germline CDR1 and CDR2 sequences are SGHTS and YDEGEE. The CDR3 is 13 residues long. The chain's CDR3 is CASSRRVFQPQHF. DNA of the CDR3: TGTGCCAGCAGCCGCCGAGTGTTTCAGCCCCAGCATTTT. The whole variable domain, remainder taken from reference TRBV5-8 and TRBJ1-5, is EAGVTQSPTHLIKTRGQQATLRCSPISGHTSVYWYQQALGLGLQFLLWYDEGEERNRGNFPPRFSGRQFPNYSSELNVNALELEDSALYLCASSRRVFQPQHFGDGTRLSIL.

This clone appeared a single time. The J gene is TRBJ1-1, the V gene TRBV6-5; D is possibly TRBD1 (6 bases). CDR1 and CDR2 (germline): MNHEY, SVGAGI. This CDR3 is built from 11 residues. Trimming shortened V by 8 bases and J by 4 bases, and 8 bases separated the two germline ends. CDR3 nucleotide sequence: TGTGCCAGCCGAGGGGGCACTGAAGCTTTCTTT. Residues: CASRGGTEAFF.

The chain recombines TRBV28 with TRBJ1-5, with D tentatively TRBD1 (6 bases). From germline, CDR1 is MDHEN and CDR2 SYDVKM. V gave up 5 bases and J gave up 7 bases, with 15 bases separating them. The length of the CDR3 is 14 residues. The CDR3 sequence is CASSLGGAGQPQHF. The CDR3 DNA is TGTGCCAGCAGTCTGGGGGGGGCAGGACAGCCCCAGCATTTT. Combining the CDR3 with reference TRBV28 and TRBJ1-5 gives the whole variable domain DVKVTQSSRYLVKRTGEKVFLECVQDMDHENMFWYRQDPGLGLRLIYFSYDVKMKEKGDIPEGYSVSREKKERFSLILESASTNQTSMYLCASSLGGAGQPQHFGDGTRLSIL.

The V and J genes are TRBV11-2 and TRBJ2-7; tentatively, D is TRBD1 (6 bases). This CDR3 spans 14 amino acids. The germline V gene has CDR1 SGHAT and CDR2 FQNNGV. Deletions cut 3 bases from V and 5 bases from J, with 14 bases between. Here the CDR3 DNA reads TGTGCCAGCAGCTTCCGGGACACCCAGGACGAGCAGTACTTC. Its protein is CASSFRDTQDEQYF.

As to this clone: It is likely a read error, because the conserved phenylalanine at the end of the CDR3 is missing. The CDR3 DNA reads as TGCGCCAGCAGCCAAGCTCCGACAAGGGGTTTTTATAATTCACCTCTCCACCTT. Encoded protein: CASSQAPTRGFYNSPLHL. The chain couples TRBV4-1 to TRBJ1-6; maybe TRBD1 (5 bases). Looked up from germline, CDR1 is MGHRA and CDR2 is YSYEKL. This CDR3 has 18 amino acids.

The rearrangement uses TRBV6-6 and TRBJ1-1, with 7 positions matching TRBD1. The CDR3 runs 13 residues. The V and J ends lost 0 bases and 8 bases, in that order; junction bases with no gene match: 3. Germline-derived CDR1 and CDR2 are MNHNY and SVGAGI (reference sequence). CDR3 sequence reads: CASSYSTGTEAFF. The DNA for the CDR3 is TGTGCCAGCAGTTACTCGACAGGGACAGAAGCTTTCTTT.

The chain combines TRBV28 with TRBJ2-1, with 14 bases identical to TRBD2. Germline assignment: CDR1 MDHEN and CDR2 SYDVKM. Germline trimming cut 4 bases from V and 0 bases from J; bases unmatched to any gene: 8. The CDR3 loop spans 19 amino acids. The CDR3 sequence: CASSSRTSGRFASYNEQFF. The CDR3 DNA sequence: TGTGCCAGCAGTTCCCGGACTAGCGGGAGGTTCGCCTCCTACAATGAGCAGTTCTTC.

The chain carries TRBV27 and TRBJ1-6, with TRBD1 matching over 11 bases. CDR1 MNHEY and CDR2 SMNVEV come from the germline V gene (reference sequence). Unmatched junction bases numbered 6, after V lost 5 bases and J lost 9 bases. This CDR3 is 15 amino acids long. The chain's CDR3 is CASSERTGGVSPLHF. Written as DNA, the CDR3 is TGTGCCAGCAGTGAACGGACAGGGGGCGTTTCACCCCTCCACTTT.

The chain employs TRBV4-2 and TRBJ1-2, with D possibly being TRBD1 (6 bases). Per the germline V gene, CDR1 is LGHNA and CDR2 is YNFKEQ. The germline V and J ends were trimmed by 5 bases and 6 bases, with 16 bases remaining between them. This CDR3 comprises 14 residues. In nucleotides, the CDR3 is TGTGCCAGCAGCTTGTGGACAGCAACCAATGGCTACACCTTC. It codes for CASSLWTATNGYTF.

The rearrangement joins TRBV27 to TRBJ2-5; D not resolved. The better agreement between TRBJ2-7 and the DNA end casts doubt on the J call. This CDR3 comprises 13 residues. CDR1 and CDR2 (germline): MNHEY, SMNVEV (reference sequence). CDR3 protein: CASSFATHYEQYF. CDR3 DNA: TGTGCCAGCAGTTTCGCCACCCACTACGAGCAGTACTTC.

CDR3: CASSPNNADSPYNEQFF. DNA of the CDR3: TGTGCCAGCTCACCGAATAATGCGGATAGCCCCTACAATGAGCAGTTCTTC. The chain carries TRBV18 and TRBJ2-1; D call uncertain. This CDR3 is built from 17 residues. V lost 3 bases to trimming and J lost 2 bases, with 17 bases between them. The germline V gene has CDR1 KGHSH and CDR2 LQKENI.

The rearrangement links TRBV9 to TRBJ1-3, with D uncertain. The germline V gene encodes CDR1 SGDLS and CDR2 YYNGEE. The CDR3 extends over 15 amino acids. V was shortened by 0 bases and J by 4 bases, with 11 bases between the two germline ends. This CDR3 reads CASSVGTTGGNTIYF. CDR3 sequence (DNA): TGTGCCAGCAGCGTAGGGACTACCGGCGGAAACACCATATATTTT.

Judged by abundance, this clone is medium-sized. This chain connects TRBV4-2 to TRBJ2-3, with 11 bases lining up with TRBD2. This CDR3 comprises 17 residues. V was pared by 4 bases and J by 4 bases, with 10 bases of the junction left unmatched. Germline V lookup: CDR1 LGHNA, CDR2 YNFKEQ. CDR3 loop: CASSRLFSGGGADTQYF. DNA for the CDR3: TGTGCCAGCAGCCGACTCTTTAGCGGGGGGGGTGCAGATACGCAGTATTTT.

V gene TRBV9 combines with J gene TRBJ2-3, with no clear D. The CDR3 sequence is 13 residues long. Trimming took 2 bases from V and 2 from J, leaving 6 bases between them. Germline V gene lookup returns CDR1 SGDLS and CDR2 YYNGEE. The CDR3 is CASSVWATDTQYF. The CDR3 DNA follows: TGTGCCAGCAGCGTTTGGGCCACAGATACGCAGTATTTT.

The gene calls are TRBV6-6 and TRBJ1-3; D gene unclear. Germline-derived CDR1 and CDR2 are MNHNY and SVGAGI (reference sequence). The CDR3 extends over 13 amino acids. Trimming left V 7 bases short and J 1 base short, with 8 bases between. The DNA for the CDR3 is TGTGCCAGCACCCTAGGTTCTGGAAACACCATATATTTT. Its translation is CASTLGSGNTIYF.

This clone has just a few counts. The V call is TRBV2, the J call TRBJ1-1; 9 nucleotides agree with TRBD1. CDR1 and CDR2 from the germline V gene are SNHLY and FYNNEI. The CDR3 is 14 residues long. V shed 7 bases, J shed 9 bases, and the junction held 12 bases outside the gene matches. CDR3 protein: CASNPSTGGVKAFF. The CDR3 region has the DNA TGTGCCAGCAACCCCTCAACAGGGGGCGTGAAAGCTTTCTTT.

The chain is built from TRBV14 and TRBJ1-4; perhaps TRBD1 as D (6 bases). Trimming shortened V by 11 bases and J by 7 bases, and 26 bases separated the two germline ends. CDR3 length: 16 residues. The germline gives CDR1 SGHDN, CDR2 FVKESK. CDR3 nucleotides: TGTGCCGGTAAACCGGCGAGGGGGGGGACTTGTGAAAAACTGTTTTTT. Protein sequence: CAGKPARGGTCEKLFF.

V and J are TRBV10-3 and TRBJ2-1; 8 bases are a match to TRBD2. Germline CDR1 is ENHRY and CDR2 is SYGVKD. This CDR3 contains 17 residues. J gave up 4 bases and V 11 bases, and 19 bases lay outside the gene matches. CDR3 residues: CAVVQHQAGASYNEQFF. For the CDR3, the DNA is TGTGCCGTCGTCCAACACCAAGCGGGAGCGAGTTACAATGAGCAGTTCTTC.

The chain is built from TRBV7-2 and TRBJ2-1; D not certain. Trimming cost V 11 bases and J 1 base, with 6 bases left between them. The CDR3 runs to 11 residues. From germline, CDR1 is SGHTA and CDR2 FQGNSA. The CDR3 DNA reads TGTGCCGCCGGGTCCTACAATGAGCAGTTCTTC. Translated, it gives CAAGSYNEQFF.